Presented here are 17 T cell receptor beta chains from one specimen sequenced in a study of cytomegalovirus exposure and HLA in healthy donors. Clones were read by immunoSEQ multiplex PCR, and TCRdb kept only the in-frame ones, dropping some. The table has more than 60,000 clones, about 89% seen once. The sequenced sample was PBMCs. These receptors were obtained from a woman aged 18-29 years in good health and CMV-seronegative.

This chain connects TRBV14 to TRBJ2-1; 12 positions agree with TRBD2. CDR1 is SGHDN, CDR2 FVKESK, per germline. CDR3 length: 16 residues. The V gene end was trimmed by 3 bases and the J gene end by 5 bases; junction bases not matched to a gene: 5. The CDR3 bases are TGTGCCAGCAGCCAGCTGAGACTAGCGGGAGACAATGAGCAGTTCTTC. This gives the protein CASSQLRLAGDNEQFF.

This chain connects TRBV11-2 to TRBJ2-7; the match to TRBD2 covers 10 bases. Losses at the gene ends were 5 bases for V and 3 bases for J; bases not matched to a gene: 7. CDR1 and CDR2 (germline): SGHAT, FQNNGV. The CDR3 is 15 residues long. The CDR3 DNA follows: TGTGCCAGCAGCCTAGGGACTAGCGCTTTCTACGAGCAGTACTTC. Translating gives CASSLGTSAFYEQYF.

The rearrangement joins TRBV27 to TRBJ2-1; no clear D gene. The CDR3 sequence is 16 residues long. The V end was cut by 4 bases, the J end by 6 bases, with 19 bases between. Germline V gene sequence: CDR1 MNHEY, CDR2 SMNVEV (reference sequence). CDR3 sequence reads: CASSSPAREVGNEQFF. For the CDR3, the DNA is TGTGCCAGCAGTTCTCCCGCGAGAGAGGTGGGCAATGAGCAGTTCTTC.

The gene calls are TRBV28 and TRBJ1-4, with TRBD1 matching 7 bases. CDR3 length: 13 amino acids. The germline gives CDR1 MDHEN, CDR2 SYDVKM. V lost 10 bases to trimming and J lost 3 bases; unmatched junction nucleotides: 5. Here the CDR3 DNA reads TGTGCCACCAAGACAGGGTCTAATGAAAAACTGTTTTTT. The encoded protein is CATKTGSNEKLFF.

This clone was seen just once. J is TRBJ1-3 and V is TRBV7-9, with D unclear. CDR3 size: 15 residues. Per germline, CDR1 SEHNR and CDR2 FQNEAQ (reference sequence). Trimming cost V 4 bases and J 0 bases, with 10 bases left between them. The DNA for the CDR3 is TGTGCCAGCAGCTATAACGGGATCTCTGGAAACACCATATATTTT. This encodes CASSYNGISGNTIYF. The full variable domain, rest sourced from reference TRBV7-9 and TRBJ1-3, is DTGVSQNPRHKITKRGQNVTFRCDPISEHNRLYWYRQTLGQGPEFLTYFQNEAQLEKSRLLSDRFSAERPKGSFSTLEIQRTEQGDSAMYLCASSYNGISGNTIYFGEGSWLTVV.

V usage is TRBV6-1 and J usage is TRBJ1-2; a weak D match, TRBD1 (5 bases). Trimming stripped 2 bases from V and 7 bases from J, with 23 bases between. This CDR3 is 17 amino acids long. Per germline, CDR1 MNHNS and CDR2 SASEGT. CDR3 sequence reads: CASSEQTGGVGYGGYTF. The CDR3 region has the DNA TGTGCCAGCAGTGAACAAACAGGCGGTGTAGGGTATGGTGGCTACACCTTC.

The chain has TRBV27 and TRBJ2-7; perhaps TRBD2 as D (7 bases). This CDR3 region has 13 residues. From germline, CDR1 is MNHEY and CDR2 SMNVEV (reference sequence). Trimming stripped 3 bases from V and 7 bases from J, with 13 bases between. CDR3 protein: CASSLLQGGEQYF. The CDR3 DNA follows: TGTGCCAGCAGTTTGTTACAGGGAGGGGAGCAGTACTTC.

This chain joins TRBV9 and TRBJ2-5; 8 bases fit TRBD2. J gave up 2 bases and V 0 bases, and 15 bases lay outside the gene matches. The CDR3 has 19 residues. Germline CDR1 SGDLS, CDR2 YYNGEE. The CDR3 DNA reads TGTGCCAGCAGCGTAGCTACTAGCGGAGCCGCTACCATTCAAGAGACCCAGTACTTC. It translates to CASSVATSGAATIQETQYF.

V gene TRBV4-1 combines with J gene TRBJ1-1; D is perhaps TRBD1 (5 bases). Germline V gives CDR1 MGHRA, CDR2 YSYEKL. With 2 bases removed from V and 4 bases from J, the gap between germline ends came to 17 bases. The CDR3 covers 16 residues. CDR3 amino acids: CASSQPGTPGGTEAFF. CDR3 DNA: TGCGCCAGCAGCCAACCTGGGACTCCGGGCGGCACTGAAGCTTTCTTT.

This chain's CDR3 is CASSYTWAGPDYEQYF. In nucleotides, the CDR3 is TGTGCCAGCAGCTACACTTGGGCGGGGCCAGACTACGAGCAGTACTTC. This chain uses TRBV6-5 with TRBJ2-7; D might be TRBD2 (6 bases). Germline V gene lookup returns CDR1 MNHEY and CDR2 SVGAGI. This CDR3 comprises 16 residues. Trimming left V 6 bases short and J 3 bases short, with 21 bases between.

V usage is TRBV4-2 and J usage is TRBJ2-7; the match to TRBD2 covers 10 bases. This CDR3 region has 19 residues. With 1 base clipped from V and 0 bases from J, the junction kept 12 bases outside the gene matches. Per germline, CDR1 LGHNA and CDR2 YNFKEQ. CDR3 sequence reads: CASSQGLAGVSTSSYEQYF. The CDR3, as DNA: TGTGCCAGCAGCCAAGGGCTAGCGGGAGTATCGACGAGCTCCTACGAGCAGTACTTC.

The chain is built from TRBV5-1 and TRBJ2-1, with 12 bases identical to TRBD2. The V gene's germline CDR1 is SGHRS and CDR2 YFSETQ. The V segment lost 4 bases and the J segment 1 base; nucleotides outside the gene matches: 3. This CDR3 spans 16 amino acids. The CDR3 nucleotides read TGCGCCAGCAGCACCGGACTAGCGGGGTCCTACAATGAGCAGTTCTTC. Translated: CASSTGLAGSYNEQFF.

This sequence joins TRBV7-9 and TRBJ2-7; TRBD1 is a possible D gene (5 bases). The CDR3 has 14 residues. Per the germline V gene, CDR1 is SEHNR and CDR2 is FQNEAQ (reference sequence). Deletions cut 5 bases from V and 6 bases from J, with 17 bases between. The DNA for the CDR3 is TGTGCCAGCAGCCCGCGGAACAGGTTGATCGAGCAGTACTTC. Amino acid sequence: CASSPRNRLIEQYF.

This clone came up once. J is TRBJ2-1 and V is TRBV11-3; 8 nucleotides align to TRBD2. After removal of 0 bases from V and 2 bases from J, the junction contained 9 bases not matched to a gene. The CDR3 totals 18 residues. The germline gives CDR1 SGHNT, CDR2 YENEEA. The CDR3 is CASSLDLRGGSTYNEQFF. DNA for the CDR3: TGTGCCAGCAGCTTAGATCTTCGGGGGGGCAGTACCTACAATGAGCAGTTCTTC.

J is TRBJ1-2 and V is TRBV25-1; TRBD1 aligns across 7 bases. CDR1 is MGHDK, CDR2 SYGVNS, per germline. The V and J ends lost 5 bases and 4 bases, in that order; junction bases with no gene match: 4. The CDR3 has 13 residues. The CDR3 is CASSTDRVYGYTF. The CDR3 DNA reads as TGTGCCAGCAGTACAGACAGGGTCTATGGCTACACCTTC.

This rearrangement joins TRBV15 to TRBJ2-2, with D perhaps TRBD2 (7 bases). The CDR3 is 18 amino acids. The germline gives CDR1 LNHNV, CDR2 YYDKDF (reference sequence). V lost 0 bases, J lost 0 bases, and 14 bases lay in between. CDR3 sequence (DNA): TGTGCCACCAGCAGAGAGGGCCGGGGGGCAGCGAACACCGGGGAGCTGTTTTTT. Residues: CATSREGRGAANTGELFF.

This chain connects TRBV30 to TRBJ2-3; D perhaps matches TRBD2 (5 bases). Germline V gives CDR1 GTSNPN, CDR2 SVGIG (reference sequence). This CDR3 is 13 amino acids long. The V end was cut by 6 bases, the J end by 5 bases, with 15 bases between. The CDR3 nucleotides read TGTGCCTGCGACGCCACCGGGGAAGATACGCAGTATTTT. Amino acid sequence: CACDATGEDTQYF.